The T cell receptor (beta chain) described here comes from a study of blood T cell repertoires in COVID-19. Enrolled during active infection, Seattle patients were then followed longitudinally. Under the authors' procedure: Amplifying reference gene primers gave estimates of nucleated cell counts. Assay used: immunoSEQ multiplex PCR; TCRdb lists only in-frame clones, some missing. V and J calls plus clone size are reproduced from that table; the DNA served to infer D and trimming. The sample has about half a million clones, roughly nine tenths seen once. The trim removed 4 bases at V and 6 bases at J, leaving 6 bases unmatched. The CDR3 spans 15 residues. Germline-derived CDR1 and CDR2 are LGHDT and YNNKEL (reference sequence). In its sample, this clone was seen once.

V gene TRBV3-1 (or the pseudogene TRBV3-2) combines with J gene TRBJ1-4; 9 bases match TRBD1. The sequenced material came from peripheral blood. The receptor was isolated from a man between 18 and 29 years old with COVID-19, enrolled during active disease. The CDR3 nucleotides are TGTGCCAGCAGCCCTCAGACAGGGGGAGATGAAAAACTGTTTTTT. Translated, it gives CASSPQTGGDEKLFF.